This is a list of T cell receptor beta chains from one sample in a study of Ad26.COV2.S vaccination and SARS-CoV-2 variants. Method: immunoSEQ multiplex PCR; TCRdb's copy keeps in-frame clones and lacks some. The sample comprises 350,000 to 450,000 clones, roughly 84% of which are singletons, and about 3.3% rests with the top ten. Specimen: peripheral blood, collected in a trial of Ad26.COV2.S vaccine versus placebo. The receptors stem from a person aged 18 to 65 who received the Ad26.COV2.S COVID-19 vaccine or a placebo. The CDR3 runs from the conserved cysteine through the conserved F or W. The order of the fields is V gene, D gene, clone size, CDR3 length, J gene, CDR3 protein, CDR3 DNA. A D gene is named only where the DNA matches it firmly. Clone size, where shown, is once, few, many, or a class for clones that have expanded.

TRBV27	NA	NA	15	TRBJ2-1	CASRISLPPYNEQFF	TGTGCCAGCAGGATAAGTCTACCTCCCTACAATGAGCAGTTCTTC
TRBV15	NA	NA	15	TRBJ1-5	CATSREGFDNQPQHF	TGTGCCACCAGCAGGGAAGGGTTTGACAATCAGCCCCAGCATTTT
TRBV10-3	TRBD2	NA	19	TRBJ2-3	CAISEFQFSTAGATDTQYF	TGTGCCATCAGTGAGTTTCAGTTTTCTACGGCGGGAGCAACAGATACGCAGTATTTT
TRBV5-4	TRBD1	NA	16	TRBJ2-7	CASSPHPGQGSYEQYF	TGTGCCAGCAGCCCTCATCCGGGACAGGGTTCCTACGAGCAGTACTTC
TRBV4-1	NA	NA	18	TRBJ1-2	CASSQDSGKGQERYGYTF	TGCGCCAGCAGCCAAGATTCAGGGAAGGGGCAGGAGAGGTATGGCTACACCTTC
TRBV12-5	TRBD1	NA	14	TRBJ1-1	CASGTDRWNTEAFF	TGTGCTAGTGGTACGGACAGGTGGAACACTGAAGCTTTCTTT
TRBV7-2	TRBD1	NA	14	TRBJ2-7	CASSLRDRGYKQYF	TGTGCCAGCAGCTTAAGGGACAGGGGCTATAAGCAGTACTTC
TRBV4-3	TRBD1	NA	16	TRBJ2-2	CASSQDPRGYTGELFF	TGCGCCAGCAGCCAAGATCCCAGGGGGTACACCGGGGAGCTGTTTTTT
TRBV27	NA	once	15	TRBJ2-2	CASAAGTANTGELFF	TGTGCCAGCGCCGCCGGGACGGCGAACACCGGGGAGCTGTTTTTT
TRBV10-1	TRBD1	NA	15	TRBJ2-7	CASSGTVGQNYEQYF	TGCGCCAGCAGTGGGACGGTGGGACAGAACTACGAGCAGTACTTC
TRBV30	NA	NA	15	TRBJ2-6	CAWTTTPSGANVLTF	TGTGCCTGGACCACGACACCCTCTGGGGCCAACGTCCTGACTTTC
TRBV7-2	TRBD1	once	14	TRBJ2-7	CASSSGTGPYEQYF	TGTGCCAGCAGCTCCGGGACAGGGCCCTACGAGCAGTACTTC
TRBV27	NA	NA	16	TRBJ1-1	CASSSTSTYMNTEAFF	TGTGCCAGCAGTTCAACCAGTACTTACATGAACACTGAAGCTTTCTTT
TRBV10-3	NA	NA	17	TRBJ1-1	CAISESGNRLMNTEAFF	TGTGCCATCAGTGAGTCGGGAAACAGGCTAATGAACACTGAAGCTTTCTTT
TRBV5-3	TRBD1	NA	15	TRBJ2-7	CARSKTGVHLYEQYF	TGTGCCAGAAGCAAGACAGGGGTGCACCTCTACGAGCAGTACTTC
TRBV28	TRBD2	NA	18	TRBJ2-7	CASSSLLGMGRGTYEQYF	TGTGCCAGCAGTTCATTGTTGGGCATGGGGCGGGGGACCTACGAGCAGTACTTC
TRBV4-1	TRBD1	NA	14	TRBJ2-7	CASSQGRGLYEQYF	TGCGCCAGCAGCCAAGGCAGGGGGCTCTACGAGCAGTACTTC